This T cell receptor (beta chain) was captured in a study of T cell responses to AZD1222 COVID-19 vaccine. CDR3 length: 13 residues. Study-wide findings and caveats: Donor demographics were predominantly white British with a female majority; clonal diversity may be underestimated.

Worth noting for this clone: Its target is not known.

Sequencing was performed with immunoSEQ multiplex PCR; in TCRdb, only in-frame clones are kept and a portion is missing. Among roughly 97,000 clones listed, 75% to 90% were seen once. Source: peripheral blood, taken on day 0 of AZD1222 vaccination. The chain links TRBV21-1 to TRBJ1-3; TRBD1 is taken as the D call from the table, unchecked against the DNA. TRBV21-1 is deemed a pseudogene. This receptor was taken from an adult in good health. CDR3 sequence (DNA): TGTGCCAGCGGCCGACAGGGAGGAAACACCATATATTTT. Amino acids: CASGRQGGNTIYF.